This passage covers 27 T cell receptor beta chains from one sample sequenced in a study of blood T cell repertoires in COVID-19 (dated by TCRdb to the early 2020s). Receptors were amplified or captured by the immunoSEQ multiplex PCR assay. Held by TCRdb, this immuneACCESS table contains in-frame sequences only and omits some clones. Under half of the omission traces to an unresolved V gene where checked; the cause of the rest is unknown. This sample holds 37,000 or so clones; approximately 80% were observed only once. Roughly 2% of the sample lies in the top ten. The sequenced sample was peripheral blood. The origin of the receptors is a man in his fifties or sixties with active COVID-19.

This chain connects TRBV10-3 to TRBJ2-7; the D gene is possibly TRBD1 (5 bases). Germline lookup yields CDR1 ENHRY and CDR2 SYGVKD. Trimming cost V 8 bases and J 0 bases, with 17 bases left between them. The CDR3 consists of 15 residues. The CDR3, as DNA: TGTGCCATCCGACCGGACACCGTTAGCTCCTACGAGCAGTACTTC. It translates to CAIRPDTVSSYEQYF.

DNA of the CDR3: TGTGCCAGCAACGAACTAGCGGGAGTTGATGAGCAGTTCTTC. This gives the protein CASNELAGVDEQFF. The V call is TRBV27, the J call TRBJ2-1; TRBD2 matches 11 bases. Germline CDR1 MNHEY, CDR2 SMNVEV (reference sequence). Losses at the gene ends were 7 bases for V and 8 bases for J; bases not matched to a gene: 7. CDR3 length: 14 amino acids.

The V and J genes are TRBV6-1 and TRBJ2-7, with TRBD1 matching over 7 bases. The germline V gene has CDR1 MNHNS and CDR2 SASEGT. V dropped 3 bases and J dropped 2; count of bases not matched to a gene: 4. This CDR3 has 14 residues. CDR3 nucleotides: TGTGCCAGCAGTGATTGGGACAGACCCTACGAGCAGTACTTC. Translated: CASSDWDRPYEQYF.

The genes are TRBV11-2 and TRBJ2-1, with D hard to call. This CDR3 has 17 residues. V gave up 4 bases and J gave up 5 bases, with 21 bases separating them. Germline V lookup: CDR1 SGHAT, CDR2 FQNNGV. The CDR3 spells CASSSLRSRLRNNEQFF. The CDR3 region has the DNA TGTGCCAGCAGCTCCCTGCGGTCCCGGTTGAGGAACAATGAGCAGTTCTTC.

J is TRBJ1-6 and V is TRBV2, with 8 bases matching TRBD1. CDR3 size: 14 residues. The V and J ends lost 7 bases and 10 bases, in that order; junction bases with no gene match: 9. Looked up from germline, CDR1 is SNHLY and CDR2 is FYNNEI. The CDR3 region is CASTDRGSTSPLHF. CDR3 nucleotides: TGTGCCAGCACTGACAGGGGCTCAACCTCACCCCTCCACTTT.

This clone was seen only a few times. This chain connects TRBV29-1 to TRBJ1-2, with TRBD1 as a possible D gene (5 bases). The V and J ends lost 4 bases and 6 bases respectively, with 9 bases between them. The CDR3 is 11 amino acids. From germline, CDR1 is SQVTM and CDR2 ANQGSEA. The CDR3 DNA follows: TGCAGCGTTGGGGGACTCGATGGCTACACCTTC. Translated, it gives CSVGGLDGYTF.

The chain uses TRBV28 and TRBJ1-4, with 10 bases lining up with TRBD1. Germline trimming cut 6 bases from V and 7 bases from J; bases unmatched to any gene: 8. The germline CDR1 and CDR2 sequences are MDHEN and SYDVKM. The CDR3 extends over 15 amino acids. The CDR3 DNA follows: TGTGCCAGCAGCTCTCTGACAGGGGGCACTGAAAAACTGTTTTTT. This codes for CASSSLTGGTEKLFF.

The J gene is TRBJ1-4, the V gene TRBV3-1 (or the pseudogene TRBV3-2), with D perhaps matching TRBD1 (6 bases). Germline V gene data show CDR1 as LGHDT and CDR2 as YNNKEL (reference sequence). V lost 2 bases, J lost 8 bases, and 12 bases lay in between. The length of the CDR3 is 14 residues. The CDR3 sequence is CASSQRGAIEKLFF. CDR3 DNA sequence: TGTGCCAGCAGCCAACGGGGGGCGATAGAAAAACTGTTTTTT.

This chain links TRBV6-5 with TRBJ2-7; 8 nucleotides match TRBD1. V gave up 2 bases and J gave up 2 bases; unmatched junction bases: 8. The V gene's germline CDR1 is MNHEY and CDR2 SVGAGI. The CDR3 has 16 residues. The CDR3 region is CASSYAGQGAAYEQYF. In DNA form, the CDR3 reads TGTGCCAGCAGTTACGCGGGGCAGGGGGCTGCCTACGAGCAGTACTTC.

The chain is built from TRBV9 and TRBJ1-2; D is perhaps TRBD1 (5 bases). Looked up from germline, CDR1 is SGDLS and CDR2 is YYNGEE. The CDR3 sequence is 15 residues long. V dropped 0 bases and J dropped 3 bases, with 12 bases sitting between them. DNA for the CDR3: TGTGCCAGCAGCGTAGACGGGGGAAGGGACTATGGCTACACCTTC. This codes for CASSVDGGRDYGYTF.

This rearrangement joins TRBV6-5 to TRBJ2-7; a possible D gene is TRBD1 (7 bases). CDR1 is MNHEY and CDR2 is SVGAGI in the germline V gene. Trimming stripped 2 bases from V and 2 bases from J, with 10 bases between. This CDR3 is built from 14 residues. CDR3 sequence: CASSYDREAYEQYF. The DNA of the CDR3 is TGTGCCAGCAGTTACGACAGGGAGGCCTACGAGCAGTACTTC.

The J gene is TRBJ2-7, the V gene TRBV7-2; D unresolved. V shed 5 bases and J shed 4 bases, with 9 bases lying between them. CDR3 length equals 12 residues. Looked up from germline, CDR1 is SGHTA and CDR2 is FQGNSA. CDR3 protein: CASSHVGYEQYF. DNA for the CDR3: TGTGCCAGCAGCCACGTCGGGTACGAGCAGTACTTC.

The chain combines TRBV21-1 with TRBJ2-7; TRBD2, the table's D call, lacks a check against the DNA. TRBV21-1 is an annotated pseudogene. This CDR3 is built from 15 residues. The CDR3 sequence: CASVPGGAKSYEQYF. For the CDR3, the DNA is TGTGCCAGCGTCCCGGGGGGGGCGAAATCCTACGAGCAGTACTTC.

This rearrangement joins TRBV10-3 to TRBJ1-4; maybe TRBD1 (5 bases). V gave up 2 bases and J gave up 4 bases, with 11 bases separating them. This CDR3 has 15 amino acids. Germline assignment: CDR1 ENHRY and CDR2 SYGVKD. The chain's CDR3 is CAISEQRGNNEKLFF. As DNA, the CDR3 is TGTGCCATCAGTGAGCAGCGGGGCAATAATGAAAAACTGTTTTTT.

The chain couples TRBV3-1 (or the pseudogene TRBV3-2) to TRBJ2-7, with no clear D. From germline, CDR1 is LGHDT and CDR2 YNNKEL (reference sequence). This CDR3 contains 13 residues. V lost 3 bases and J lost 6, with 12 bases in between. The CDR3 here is CASSHRLVVEQYF. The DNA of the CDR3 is TGTGCCAGCAGCCATCGGCTAGTGGTCGAGCAGTACTTC.

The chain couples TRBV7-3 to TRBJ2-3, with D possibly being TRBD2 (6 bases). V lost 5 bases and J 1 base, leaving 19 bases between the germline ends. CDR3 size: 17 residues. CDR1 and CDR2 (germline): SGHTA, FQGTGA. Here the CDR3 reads CASSPLPDPGGTDTQYF. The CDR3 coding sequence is TGTGCCAGCAGCCCCCTTCCCGACCCGGGGGGCACAGATACGCAGTATTTT.

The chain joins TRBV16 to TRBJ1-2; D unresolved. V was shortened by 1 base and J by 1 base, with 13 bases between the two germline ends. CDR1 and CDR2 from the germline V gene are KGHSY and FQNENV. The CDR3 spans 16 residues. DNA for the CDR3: TGTGCCAGCAGCCAATTTGTCCGCAGGCGTAACTATGGCTACACCTTC. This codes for CASSQFVRRRNYGYTF.

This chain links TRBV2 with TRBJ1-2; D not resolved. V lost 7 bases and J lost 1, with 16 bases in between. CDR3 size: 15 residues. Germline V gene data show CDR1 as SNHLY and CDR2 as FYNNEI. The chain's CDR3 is CASTPAGLFNYGYTF. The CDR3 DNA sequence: TGTGCCAGCACCCCAGCAGGTCTTTTTAACTATGGCTACACCTTC.

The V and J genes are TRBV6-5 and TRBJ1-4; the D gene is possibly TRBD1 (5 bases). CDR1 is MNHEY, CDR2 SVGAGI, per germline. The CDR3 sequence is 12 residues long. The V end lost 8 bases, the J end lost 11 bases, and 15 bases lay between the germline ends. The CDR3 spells CASGEAGRKLFF. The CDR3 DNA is TGTGCCAGCGGGGAGGCAGGGAGGAAACTGTTTTTT.

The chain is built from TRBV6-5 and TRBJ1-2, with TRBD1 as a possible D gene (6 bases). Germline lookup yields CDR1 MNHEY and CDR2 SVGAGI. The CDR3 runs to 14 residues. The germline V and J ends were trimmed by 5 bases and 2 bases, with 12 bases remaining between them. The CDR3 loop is CASSRQAVNYGYTF. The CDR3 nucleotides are TGTGCCAGCAGTCGACAGGCCGTGAACTATGGCTACACCTTC.

CDR3 bases: TGCGCCAGCAGCACCACAAGGAACACTGAAGCTTTCTTT. It is translated as CASSTTRNTEAFF. V is TRBV10-1 and J is TRBJ1-1, with D unclear. CDR3 length: 13 amino acids. The ends were cut back, 6 bases at V and 1 base at J, with 9 bases in the middle. In germline, CDR1 is WNHNN, CDR2 SYGVQD (reference sequence).

CDR3 residues: CASSLDRSTDTQYF. CDR3 in DNA: TGCGCCAGCAGCTTAGACAGGAGCACAGATACGCAGTATTTT. The gene calls are TRBV5-1 and TRBJ2-3; tentative D call: TRBD1 (6 bases). Germline CDR1 reads SGHRS; CDR2 reads YFSETQ. There are 14 residues in the CDR3. V dropped 2 bases and J dropped 0 bases, with 7 bases sitting between them.

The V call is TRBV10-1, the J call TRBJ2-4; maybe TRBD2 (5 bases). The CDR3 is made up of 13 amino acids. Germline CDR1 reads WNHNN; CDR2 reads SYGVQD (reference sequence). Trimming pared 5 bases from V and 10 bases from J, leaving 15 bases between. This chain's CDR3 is CASSPRGGLIQYF. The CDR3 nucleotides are TGCGCCAGCAGTCCTCGGGGTGGATTAATTCAGTACTTC.

CDR3 nucleotide sequence: TGCGCCAGCAGCCTCAGCCGGGTCCGGGAGACCCAGTACTTC. It encodes CASSLSRVRETQYF. The chain employs TRBV5-1 and TRBJ2-5, with D unclear. The CDR3 is 14 residues long. Germline values: CDR1 SGHRS, CDR2 YFSETQ. Trimming cost V 4 bases and J 5 bases, with 15 bases left between them.

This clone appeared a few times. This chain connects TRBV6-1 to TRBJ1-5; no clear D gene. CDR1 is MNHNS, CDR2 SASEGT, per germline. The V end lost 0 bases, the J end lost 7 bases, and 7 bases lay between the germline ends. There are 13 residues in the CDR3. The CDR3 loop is CASSEAERQPQHF. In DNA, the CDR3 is TGTGCCAGCAGTGAAGCAGAGAGACAGCCCCAGCATTTT.

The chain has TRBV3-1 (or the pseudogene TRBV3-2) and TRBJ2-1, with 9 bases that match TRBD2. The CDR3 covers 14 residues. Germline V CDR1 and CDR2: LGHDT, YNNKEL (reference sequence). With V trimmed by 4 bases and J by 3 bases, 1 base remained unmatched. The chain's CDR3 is CASSRGGDYNEQFF. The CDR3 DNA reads TGTGCCAGCAGCCGCGGGGGGGACTACAATGAGCAGTTCTTC.

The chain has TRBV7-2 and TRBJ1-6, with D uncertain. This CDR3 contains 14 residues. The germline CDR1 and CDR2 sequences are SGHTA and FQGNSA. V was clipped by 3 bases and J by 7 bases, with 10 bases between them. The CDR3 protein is CASSFGQVNSPLHF. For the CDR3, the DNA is TGTGCCAGCAGCTTCGGTCAGGTGAATTCACCCCTCCACTTT.